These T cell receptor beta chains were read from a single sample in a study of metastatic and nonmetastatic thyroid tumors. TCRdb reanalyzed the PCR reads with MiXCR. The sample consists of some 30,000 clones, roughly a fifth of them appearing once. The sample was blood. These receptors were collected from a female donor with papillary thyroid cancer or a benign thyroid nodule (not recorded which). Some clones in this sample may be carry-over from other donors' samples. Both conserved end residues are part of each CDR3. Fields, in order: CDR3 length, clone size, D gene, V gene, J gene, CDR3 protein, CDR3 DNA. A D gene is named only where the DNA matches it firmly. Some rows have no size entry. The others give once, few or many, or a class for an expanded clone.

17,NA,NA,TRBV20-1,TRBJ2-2,CSAPSSIASSGTGELFF,TGCAGTGCCCCATCCTCGATAGCGTCTTCGGGGACCGGGGAGCTGTTTTTT
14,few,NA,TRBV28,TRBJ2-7,CASSTPTLSYEQYF,TGTGCCAGCAGCACGCCGACACTTTCCTACGAGCAGTACTTC
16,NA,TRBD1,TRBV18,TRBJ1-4,CASSPRGQGRNEKLFF,TGTGCCAGCTCACCGCGCGGACAGGGAAGAAATGAAAAACTGTTTTTT
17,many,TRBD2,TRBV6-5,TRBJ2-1,CASRGLAGGSTGNEQFF,TGTGCCAGCAGGGGACTAGCGGGGGGCTCTACGGGCAATGAGCAGTTCTTC
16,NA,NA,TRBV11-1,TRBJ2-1,CASSLGPDQRVNEQFF,TGTGCCAGCAGCTTAGGCCCAGACCAGAGGGTCAATGAGCAGTTCTTC
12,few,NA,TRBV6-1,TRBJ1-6,CASSENYSPLHF,TGTGCCAGCAGTGAAAACTATTCACCCCTCCACTTT
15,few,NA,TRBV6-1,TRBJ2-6,CASSDRAAGANVLTF,TGTGCCAGCAGCGATCGAGCGGCTGGGGCCAACGTCCTGACTTTC
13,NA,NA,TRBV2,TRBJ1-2,CASSRDGNYGYTF,TGTGCCAGCAGCCGGGACGGGAACTATGGCTACACCTTC
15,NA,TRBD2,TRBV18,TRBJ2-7,CASSPRTSEGAEQYF,TGTGCCAGCTCACCCAGAACTAGCGAGGGAGCAGAGCAGTACTTC
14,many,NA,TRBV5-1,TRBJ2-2,CASSLGGAGGELFF,TGCGCCAGCAGCTTGGGGGGCGCTGGCGGGGAGCTGTTTTTT
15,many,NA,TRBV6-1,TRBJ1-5,CASRDHREGNQPQHF,TGTGCCAGCAGAGACCACAGGGAAGGCAATCAGCCCCAGCATTTT
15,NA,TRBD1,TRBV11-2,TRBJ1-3,CASSLNSGGRDTIYF,TGTGCCAGCAGCTTAAATTCAGGGGGCAGGGACACCATATATTTT
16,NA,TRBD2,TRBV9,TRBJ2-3,CASSVAAGGNTGTQYF,TGTGCCAGCAGCGTAGCTGCGGGGGGTAACACAGGTACGCAGTATTTT
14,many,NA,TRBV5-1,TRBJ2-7,CASSTLPSSYEQYF,TGCGCCAGCAGCACCCTACCCTCTTCCTACGAGCAGTACTTC
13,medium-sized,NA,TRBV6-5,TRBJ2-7,CASSYTRTYEQYF,TGTGCCAGCAGTTACACCCGTACCTACGAGCAGTACTTC
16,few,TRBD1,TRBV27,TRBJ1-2,CASSLQFGQGRRGYTF,TGTGCCAGCAGTTTACAATTCGGACAGGGCCGTCGGGGCTACACCTTC
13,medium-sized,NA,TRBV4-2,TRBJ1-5,CASSQDLFQPQHF,TGTGCCAGCAGCCAAGATCTCTTTCAGCCCCAGCATTTT
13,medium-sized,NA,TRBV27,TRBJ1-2,CASSFEGNYGYTF,TGTGCCAGCAGTTTTGAGGGTAACTATGGCTACACCTTC
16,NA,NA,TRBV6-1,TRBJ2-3,CASSPPRGGGTDTQYF,TGTGCCAGCAGCCCGCCCAGGGGAGGTGGCACAGATACGCAGTATTTT
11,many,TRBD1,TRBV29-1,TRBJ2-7,CSVRQAGGQYF,TGCAGCGTTCGGCAGGCAGGGGGGCAGTACTTC
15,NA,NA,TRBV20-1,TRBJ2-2,CSARDAQVDTGELFF,TGCAGTGCTAGAGATGCACAGGTGGACACCGGGGAGCTGTTTTTT
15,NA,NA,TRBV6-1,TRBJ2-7,CASTLRALSSYEQYF,TGTGCCAGCACTCTCAGGGCCCTGAGCTCTTACGAGCAGTACTTC
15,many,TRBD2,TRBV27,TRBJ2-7,CASSSTGLATYEQYF,TGTGCCAGCAGTTCCACGGGACTAGCGACGTACGAGCAGTACTTC
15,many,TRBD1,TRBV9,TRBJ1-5,CASSTGQESNQPQHF,TGTGCCAGCAGCACGGGACAGGAGAGCAATCAGCCCCAGCATTTT
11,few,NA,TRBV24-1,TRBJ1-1,CATPAGTEAFF,TGTGCCACCCCGGCGGGCACTGAAGCTTTCTTT
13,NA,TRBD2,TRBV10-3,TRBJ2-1,CAISEEAGAEQFF,TGTGCCATCAGTGAGGAAGCGGGGGCTGAGCAGTTCTTC
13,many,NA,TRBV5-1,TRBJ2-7,CASSLSATYEQYF,TGCGCCAGCAGCTTGAGCGCGACGTACGAGCAGTACTTC
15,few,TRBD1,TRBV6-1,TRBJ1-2,CASSRGNRGRGGYTF,TGTGCCAGCAGCCGAGGGAACAGGGGTCGGGGAGGCTACACCTTC
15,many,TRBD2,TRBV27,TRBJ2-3,CASSSLSGGADTQYF,TGTGCCAGCAGTTCTCTGAGCGGGGGGGCGGATACGCAGTATTTT
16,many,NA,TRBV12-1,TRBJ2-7,CASSGNLGLAAYEQYF,TGTGCCAGCTCGGGGAATCTGGGACTAGCGGCCTATGAGCAGTACTTC
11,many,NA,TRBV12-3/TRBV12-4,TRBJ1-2,CASSSWDGYTF,TGTGCCAGCAGTAGCTGGGATGGCTACACCTTC
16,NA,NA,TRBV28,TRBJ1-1,CASSPKDGTLNTEAFF,TGTGCCAGCAGTCCTAAGGACGGGACTCTCAACACTGAAGCTTTCTTT
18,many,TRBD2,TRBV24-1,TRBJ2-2,CATSDSTSGGAKAGELFF,TGTGCCACCAGTGATTCCACTAGCGGGGGGGCGAAGGCCGGGGAGCTGTTTTTT
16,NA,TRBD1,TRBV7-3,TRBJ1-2,CASSLTPGTGLDGYTF,TGTGCCAGCAGCTTAACCCCCGGGACAGGGCTTGATGGCTACACCTTC
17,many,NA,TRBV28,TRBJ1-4,CASSAAGGRLQGEKLFF,TGTGCCAGCAGTGCCGCCGGGGGGCGCCTCCAGGGGGAAAAACTGTTTTTT
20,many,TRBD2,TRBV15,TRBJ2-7,CATSRGITRPGLGSLYEQYF,TGTGCCACCAGCAGAGGAATAACCCGGCCGGGACTAGGTTCTCTCTACGAGCAGTACTTC
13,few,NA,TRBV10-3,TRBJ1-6,CAIRRRHASPLHF,TGTGCCATCAGGCGGAGACATGCGTCACCCCTCCACTTT
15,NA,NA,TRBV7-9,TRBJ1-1,CASLTSGLRNTEAFF,TGTGCCAGTCTCACCTCGGGGCTGAGGAACACTGAAGCTTTCTTT
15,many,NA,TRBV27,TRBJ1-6,CASSLGIRIGSPLHF,TGTGCCAGCAGTCTCGGGATCAGGATTGGTTCACCCCTCCACTTT
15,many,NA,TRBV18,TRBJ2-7,CASSPLGGLSYEQYF,TGTGCCAGCTCACCACTTGGAGGCCTCTCCTACGAGCAGTACTTC
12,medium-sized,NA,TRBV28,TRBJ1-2,CASSLLDYGYTF,TGTGCCAGCAGTTTATTGGACTATGGCTACACCTTC
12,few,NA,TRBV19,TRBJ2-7,CASSTRGYEQYF,TGTGCCAGTAGTACCCGGGGGTACGAGCAGTACTTC
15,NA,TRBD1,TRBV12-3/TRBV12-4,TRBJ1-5,CASSYGQGANQPQHF,TGTGCCAGCAGTTACGGACAGGGAGCCAATCAGCCCCAGCATTTT
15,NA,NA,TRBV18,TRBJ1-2,CASSPRKDSYYGYTF,TGTGCCAGCTCACCCCGGAAGGACAGTTATTATGGCTACACCTTC
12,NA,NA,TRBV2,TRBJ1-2,CASRKDSDGYTF,TGTGCCAGCAGGAAGGACAGCGATGGCTACACCTTC
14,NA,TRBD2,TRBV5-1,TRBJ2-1,CASSLGLAGPEQFF,TGCGCCAGCAGCTTGGGGCTAGCGGGGCCAGAGCAGTTCTTC
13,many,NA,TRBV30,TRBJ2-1,CAWSMEIYNEQFF,TGTGCCTGGAGTATGGAAATCTACAATGAGCAGTTCTTC
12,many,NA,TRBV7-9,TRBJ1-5,CASSLGNQPQHF,TGTGCCAGCAGCTTGGGAAATCAGCCCCAGCATTTT